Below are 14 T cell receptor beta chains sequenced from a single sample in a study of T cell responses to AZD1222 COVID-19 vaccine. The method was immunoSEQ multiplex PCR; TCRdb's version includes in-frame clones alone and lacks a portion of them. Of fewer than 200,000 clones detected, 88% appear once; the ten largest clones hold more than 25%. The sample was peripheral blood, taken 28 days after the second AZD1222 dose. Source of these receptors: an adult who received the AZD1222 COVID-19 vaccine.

This CDR3 reads CASSLGARPNEQFF. Here the CDR3 DNA reads TGTGCCAGCAGCTTAGGGGCTAGACCCAATGAGCAGTTCTTC. This chain connects TRBV7-8 to TRBJ2-1; D ambiguous. V dropped 1 base and J dropped 6 bases, with 10 bases sitting between them. The germline gives CDR1 SGHVS, CDR2 FQNEAQ. This CDR3 has 14 residues.

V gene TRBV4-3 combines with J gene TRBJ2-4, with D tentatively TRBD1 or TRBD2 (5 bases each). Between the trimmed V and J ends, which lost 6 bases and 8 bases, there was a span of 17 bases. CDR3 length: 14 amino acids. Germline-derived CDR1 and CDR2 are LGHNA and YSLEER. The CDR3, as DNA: TGCGCCAGCAGTCCCCGGGACGCCAAGGACATTCAGTACTTC. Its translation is CASSPRDAKDIQYF.

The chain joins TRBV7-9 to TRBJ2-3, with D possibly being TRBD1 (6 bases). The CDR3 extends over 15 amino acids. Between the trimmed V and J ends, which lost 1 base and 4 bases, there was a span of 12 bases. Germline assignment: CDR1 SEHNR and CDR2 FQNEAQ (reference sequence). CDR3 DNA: TGTGCCAGCAGCTTAGGTTTAGGGGGAGCAGATACGCAGTATTTT. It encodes CASSLGLGGADTQYF.

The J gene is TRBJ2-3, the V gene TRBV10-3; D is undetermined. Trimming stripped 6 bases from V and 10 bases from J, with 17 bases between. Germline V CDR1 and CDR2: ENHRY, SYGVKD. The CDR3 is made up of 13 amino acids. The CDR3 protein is CAIRGPADASQYF. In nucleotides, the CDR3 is TGTGCCATCAGGGGCCCGGCCGACGCATCGCAGTATTTT.

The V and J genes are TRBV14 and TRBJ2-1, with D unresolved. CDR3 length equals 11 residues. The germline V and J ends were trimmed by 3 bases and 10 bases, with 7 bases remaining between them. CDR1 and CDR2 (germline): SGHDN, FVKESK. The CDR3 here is CASSHGYEQFF. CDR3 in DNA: TGTGCCAGCAGCCACGGATACGAGCAGTTCTTC.

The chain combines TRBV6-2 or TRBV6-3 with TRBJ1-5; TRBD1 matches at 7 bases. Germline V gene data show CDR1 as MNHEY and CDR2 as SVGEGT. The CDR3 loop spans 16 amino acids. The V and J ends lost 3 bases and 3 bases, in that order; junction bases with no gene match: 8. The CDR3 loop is CASSYLKDRSNQPQHF. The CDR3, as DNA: TGTGCCAGCAGTTATCTTAAGGACAGGTCCAATCAGCCCCAGCATTTT.

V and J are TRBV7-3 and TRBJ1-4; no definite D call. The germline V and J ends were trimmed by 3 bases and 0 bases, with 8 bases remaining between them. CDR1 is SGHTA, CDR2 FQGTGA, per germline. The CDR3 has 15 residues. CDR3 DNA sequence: TGTGCCAGCAGCTTGGACGGGACAACTAATGAAAAACTGTTTTTT. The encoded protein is CASSLDGTTNEKLFF.

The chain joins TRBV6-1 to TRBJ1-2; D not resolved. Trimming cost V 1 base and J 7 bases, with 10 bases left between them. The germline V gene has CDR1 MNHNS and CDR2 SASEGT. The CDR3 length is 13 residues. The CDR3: CASSEVESAGYTF. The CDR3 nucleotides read TGTGCCAGCAGTGAAGTTGAGTCAGCTGGCTACACCTTC.

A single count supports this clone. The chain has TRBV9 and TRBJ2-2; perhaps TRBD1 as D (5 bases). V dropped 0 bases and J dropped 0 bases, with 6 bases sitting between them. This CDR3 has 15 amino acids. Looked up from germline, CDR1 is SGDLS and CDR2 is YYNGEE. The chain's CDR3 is CASSVGQSNTGELFF. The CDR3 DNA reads TGTGCCAGCAGCGTAGGACAGTCGAACACCGGGGAGCTGTTTTTT.

The CDR3 bases are TGCAGTGCTAGTTGGGCCGCTAGAGCGTCCTACGGGAGCAATGAGCAGTTCTTC. Residues: CSASWAARASYGSNEQFF. The chain uses TRBV20-1 and TRBJ2-1; TRBD2 might be the D (6 bases). Germline-derived CDR1 and CDR2 are DFQATT and SNEGSKA (reference sequence). V lost 3 bases and J 6 bases, leaving 27 bases between the germline ends. CDR3 length: 18 residues.

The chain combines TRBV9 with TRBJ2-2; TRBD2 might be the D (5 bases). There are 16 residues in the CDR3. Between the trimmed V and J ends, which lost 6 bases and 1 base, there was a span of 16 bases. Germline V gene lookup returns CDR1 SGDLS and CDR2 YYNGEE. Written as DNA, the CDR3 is TGTGCCAGCACCCCGACCGGGGTGGGGAACACCGGGGAGCTGTTTTTT. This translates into CASTPTGVGNTGELFF.

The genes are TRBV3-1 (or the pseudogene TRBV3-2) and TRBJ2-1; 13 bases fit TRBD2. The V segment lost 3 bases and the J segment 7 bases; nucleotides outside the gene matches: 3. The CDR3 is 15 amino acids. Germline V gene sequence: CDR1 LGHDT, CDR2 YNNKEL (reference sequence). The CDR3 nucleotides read TGTGCCAGCAGCCAGCCACTAGCGGGAGGGAATGAGCAGTTCTTC. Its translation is CASSQPLAGGNEQFF.

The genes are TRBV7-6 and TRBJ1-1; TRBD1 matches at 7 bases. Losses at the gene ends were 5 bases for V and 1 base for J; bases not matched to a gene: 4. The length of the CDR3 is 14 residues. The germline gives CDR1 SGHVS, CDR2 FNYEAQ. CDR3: CASSQTGTNTEAFF. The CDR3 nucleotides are TGTGCCAGCAGCCAGACAGGGACGAACACTGAAGCTTTCTTT.

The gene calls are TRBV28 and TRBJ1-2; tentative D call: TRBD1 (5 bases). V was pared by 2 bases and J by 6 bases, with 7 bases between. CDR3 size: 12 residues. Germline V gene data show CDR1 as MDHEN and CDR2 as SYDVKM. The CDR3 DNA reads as TGTGCCAGCAGTTTACAGGGCCATGGCTACACCTTC. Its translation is CASSLQGHGYTF.